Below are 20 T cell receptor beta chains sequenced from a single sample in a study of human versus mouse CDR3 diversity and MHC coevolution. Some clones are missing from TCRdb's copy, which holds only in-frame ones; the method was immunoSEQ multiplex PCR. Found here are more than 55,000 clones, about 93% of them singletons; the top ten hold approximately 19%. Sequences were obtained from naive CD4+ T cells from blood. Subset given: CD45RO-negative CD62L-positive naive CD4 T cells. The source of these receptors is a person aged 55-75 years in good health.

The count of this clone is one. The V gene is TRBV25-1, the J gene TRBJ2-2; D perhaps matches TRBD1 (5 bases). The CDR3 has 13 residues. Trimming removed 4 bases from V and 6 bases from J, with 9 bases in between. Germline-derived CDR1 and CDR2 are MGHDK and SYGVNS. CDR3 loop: CASSGQGSGELFF. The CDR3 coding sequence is TGTGCCAGCAGTGGCCAGGGTTCCGGGGAGCTGTTTTTT.

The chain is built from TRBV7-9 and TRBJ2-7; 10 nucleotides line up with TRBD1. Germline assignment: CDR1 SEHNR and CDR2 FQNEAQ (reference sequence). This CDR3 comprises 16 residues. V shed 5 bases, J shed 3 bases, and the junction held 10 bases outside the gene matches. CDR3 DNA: TGTGCCAGCAGCCATGGGACAGGGGCGCCCCGCTACGAGCAGTACTTC. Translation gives CASSHGTGAPRYEQYF.

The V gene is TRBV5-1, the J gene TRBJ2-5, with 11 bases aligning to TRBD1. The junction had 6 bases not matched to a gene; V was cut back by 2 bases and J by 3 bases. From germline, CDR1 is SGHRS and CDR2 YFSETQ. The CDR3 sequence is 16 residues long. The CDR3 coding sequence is TGCGCCAGCAGCTTAGGACAGGGGGCGGGAAAAGAGACCCAGTACTTC. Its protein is CASSLGQGAGKETQYF.

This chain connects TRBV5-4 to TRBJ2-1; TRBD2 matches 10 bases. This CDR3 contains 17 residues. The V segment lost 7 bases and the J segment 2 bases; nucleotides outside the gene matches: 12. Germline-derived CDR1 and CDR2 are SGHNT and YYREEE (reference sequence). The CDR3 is CASGDSRLAGAYNEQFF. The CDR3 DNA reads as TGTGCCAGCGGGGATTCGAGGCTAGCGGGAGCCTACAATGAGCAGTTCTTC.

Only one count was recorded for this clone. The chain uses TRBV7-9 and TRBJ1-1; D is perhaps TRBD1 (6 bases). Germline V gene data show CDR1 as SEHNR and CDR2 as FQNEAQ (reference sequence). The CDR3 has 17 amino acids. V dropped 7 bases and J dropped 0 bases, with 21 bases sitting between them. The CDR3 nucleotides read TGTGCCAGCACCCCTCGGGGGGGCGGGTCGGTGAACACTGAAGCTTTCTTT. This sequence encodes CASTPRGGGSVNTEAFF. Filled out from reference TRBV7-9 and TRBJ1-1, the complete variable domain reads DTGVSQNPRHKITKRGQNVTFRCDPISEHNRLYWYRQTLGQGPEFLTYFQNEAQLEKSRLLSDRFSAERPKGSFSTLEIQRTEQGDSAMYLCASTPRGGGSVNTEAFFGQGTRLTVV.

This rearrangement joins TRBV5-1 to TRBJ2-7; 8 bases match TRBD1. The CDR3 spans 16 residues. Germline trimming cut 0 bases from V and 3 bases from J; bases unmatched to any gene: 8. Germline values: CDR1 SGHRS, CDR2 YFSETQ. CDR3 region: CASSLDGQGPNYEQYF. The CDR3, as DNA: TGCGCCAGCAGCTTGGACGGACAGGGCCCCAACTACGAGCAGTACTTC. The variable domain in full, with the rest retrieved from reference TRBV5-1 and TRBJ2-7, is KAGVTQTPRYLIKTRGQQVTLSCSPISGHRSVSWYQQTPGQGLQFLFEYFSETQRNKGNFPGRFSGRQFSNSRSEMNVSTLELGDSALYLCASSLDGQGPNYEQYFGPGTRLTVT.

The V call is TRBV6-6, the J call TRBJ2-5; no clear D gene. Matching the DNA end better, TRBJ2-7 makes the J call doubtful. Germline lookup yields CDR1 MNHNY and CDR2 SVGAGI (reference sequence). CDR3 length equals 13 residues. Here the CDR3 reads CASSYLLSYEQYF. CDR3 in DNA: TGTGCCAGCAGTTATCTTCTCTCCTACGAGCAGTACTTC.

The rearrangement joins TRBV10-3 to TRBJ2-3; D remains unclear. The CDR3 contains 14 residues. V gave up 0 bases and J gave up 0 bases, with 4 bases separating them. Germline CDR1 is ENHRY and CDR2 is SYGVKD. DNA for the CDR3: TGTGCCATCAGTGAGTCCACTAGCACAGATACGCAGTATTTT. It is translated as CAISESTSTDTQYF.

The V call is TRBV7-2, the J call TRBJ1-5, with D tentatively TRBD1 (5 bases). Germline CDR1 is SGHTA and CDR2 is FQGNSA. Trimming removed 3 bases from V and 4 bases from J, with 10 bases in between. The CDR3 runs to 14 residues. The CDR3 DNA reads TGTGCCAGCAGCTTCGACAGAGTTAATCAGCCCCAGCATTTT. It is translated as CASSFDRVNQPQHF.

The CDR3 sequence: CASRPNSRNQPQHF. For the CDR3, the DNA is TGTGCCAGCAGACCAAACTCCAGGAACCAGCCCCAGCATTTT. The chain recombines TRBV2 with TRBJ1-5; D unresolved. CDR1 is SNHLY, CDR2 FYNNEI, per germline. Trimming shortened V by 6 bases and J by 7 bases, and 16 bases separated the two germline ends. This CDR3 is built from 14 residues.

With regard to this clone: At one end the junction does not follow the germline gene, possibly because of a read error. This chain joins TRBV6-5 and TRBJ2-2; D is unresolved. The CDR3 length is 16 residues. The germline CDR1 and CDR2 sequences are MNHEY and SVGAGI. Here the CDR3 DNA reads TGTGCCAGCAGCTACTCCCCGCGAGGAAGCACCGGGGAGCTGTTTTTT. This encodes CASSYSPRGSTGELFF.

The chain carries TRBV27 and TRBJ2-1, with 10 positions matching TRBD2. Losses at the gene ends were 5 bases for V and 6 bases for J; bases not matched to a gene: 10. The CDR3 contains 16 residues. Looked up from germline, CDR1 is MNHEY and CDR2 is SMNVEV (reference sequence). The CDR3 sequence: CASSHGSGRAFNEQFF. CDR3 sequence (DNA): TGTGCCAGCAGTCACGGGAGCGGGAGGGCCTTCAATGAGCAGTTCTTC.

The CDR3 DNA sequence: TGCGCCAGCGGAGAAGGGGTTGGGTTTTACGAGCAGTACTTC. Residues: CASGEGVGFYEQYF. The V and J genes are TRBV5-1 and TRBJ2-7, with a tentative D call TRBD1 (5 bases). The CDR3 spans 14 residues. The V and J ends lost 7 bases and 4 bases respectively, with 18 bases between them. Germline lookup yields CDR1 SGHRS and CDR2 YFSETQ.

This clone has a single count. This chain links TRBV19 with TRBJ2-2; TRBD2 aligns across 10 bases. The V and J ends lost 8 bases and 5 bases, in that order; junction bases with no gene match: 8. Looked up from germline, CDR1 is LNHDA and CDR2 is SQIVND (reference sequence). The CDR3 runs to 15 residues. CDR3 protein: CASCYSGGFTGELFF. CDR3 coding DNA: TGTGCCAGTTGCTATAGCGGGGGGTTTACCGGGGAGCTGTTTTTT.

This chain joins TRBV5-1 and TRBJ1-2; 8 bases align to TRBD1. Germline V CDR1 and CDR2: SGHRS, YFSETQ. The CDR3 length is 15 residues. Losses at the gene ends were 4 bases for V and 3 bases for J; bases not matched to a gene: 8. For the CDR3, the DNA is TGCGCCAGCAGCCCTACGGACAGGGCAGACTATGGCTACACCTTC. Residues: CASSPTDRADYGYTF. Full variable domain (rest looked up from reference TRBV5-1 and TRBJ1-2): KAGVTQTPRYLIKTRGQQVTLSCSPISGHRSVSWYQQTPGQGLQFLFEYFSETQRNKGNFPGRFSGRQFSNSRSEMNVSTLELGDSALYLCASSPTDRADYGYTFGSGTRLTVV.

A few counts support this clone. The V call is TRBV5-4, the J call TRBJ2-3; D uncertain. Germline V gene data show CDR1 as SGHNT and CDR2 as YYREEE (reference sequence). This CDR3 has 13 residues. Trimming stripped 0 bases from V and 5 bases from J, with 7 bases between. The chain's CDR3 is CASSLASVDTQYF. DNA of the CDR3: TGTGCCAGCAGCTTGGCTAGTGTAGATACGCAGTATTTT.

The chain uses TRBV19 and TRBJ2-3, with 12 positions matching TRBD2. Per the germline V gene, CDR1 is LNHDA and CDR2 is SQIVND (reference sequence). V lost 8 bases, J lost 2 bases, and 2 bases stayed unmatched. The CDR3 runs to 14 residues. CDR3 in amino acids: CASGTSGPTDTQYF. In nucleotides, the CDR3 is TGTGCCAGTGGGACTAGCGGGCCCACAGATACGCAGTATTTT.

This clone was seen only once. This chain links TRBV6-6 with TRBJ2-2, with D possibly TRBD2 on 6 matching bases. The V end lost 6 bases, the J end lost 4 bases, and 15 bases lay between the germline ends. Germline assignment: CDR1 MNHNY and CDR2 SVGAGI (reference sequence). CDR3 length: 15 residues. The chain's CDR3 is CASRPPGLSTGELFF. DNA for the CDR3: TGTGCCAGCAGGCCCCCGGGACTGAGCACCGGGGAGCTGTTTTTT.

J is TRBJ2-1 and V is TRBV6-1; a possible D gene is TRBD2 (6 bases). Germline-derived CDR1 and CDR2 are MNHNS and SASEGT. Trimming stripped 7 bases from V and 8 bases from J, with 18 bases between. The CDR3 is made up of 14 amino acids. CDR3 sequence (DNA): TGTGCCAGCACAGGAGGGAGACCTCGAGATGAGCAGTTCTTC. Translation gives CASTGGRPRDEQFF.

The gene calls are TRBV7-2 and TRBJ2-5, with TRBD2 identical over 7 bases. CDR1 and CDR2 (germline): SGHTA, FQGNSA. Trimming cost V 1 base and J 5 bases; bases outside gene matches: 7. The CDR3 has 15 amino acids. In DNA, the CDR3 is TGTGCCAGCAGCTTAGTTACGGGAGCGGGGGAGACCCAGTACTTC. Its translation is CASSLVTGAGETQYF.